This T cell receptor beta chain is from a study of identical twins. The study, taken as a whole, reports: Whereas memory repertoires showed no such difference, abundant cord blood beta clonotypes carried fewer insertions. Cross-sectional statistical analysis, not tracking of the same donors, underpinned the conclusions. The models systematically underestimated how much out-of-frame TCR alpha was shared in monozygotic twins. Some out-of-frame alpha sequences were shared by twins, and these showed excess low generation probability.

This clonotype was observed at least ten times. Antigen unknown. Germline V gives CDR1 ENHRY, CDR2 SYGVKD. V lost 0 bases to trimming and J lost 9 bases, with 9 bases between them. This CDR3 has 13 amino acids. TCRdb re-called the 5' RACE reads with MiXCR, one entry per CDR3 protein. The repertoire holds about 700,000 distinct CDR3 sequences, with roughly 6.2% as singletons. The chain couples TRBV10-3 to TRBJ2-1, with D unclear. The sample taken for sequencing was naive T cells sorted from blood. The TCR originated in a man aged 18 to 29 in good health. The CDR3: CAISESLGGEQFF. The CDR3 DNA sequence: TGTGCCATCAGTGAGTCACTGGGCGGTGAGCAGTTCTTC.